A single sample gave rise to the 19 T cell receptor beta chains below, sequenced in a study of cytomegalovirus exposure and HLA in healthy donors. PCR primers comprised 60 Vbeta and 13 Jbeta primers. Clones were sequenced by immunoSEQ multiplex PCR, and TCRdb holds only the in-frame ones, with some missing. In the table there are around 72,000 clones, around 64% of which are singletons. Input material: PBMCs. The origin of the receptors is a middle-aged man in good health and CMV-seropositive.

This sequence joins TRBV7-6 and TRBJ1-6; D gene ambiguous. The CDR3 covers 19 residues. Trimming took 1 base from V and 0 from J, leaving 16 bases between them. Germline V gene data show CDR1 as SGHVS and CDR2 as FNYEAQ. The CDR3 bases are TGTGCCAGCAGCTTAGACCCATACGTTGGGAGCTCCTATAATTCACCCCTCCACTTT. This translates into CASSLDPYVGSSYNSPLHF.

This clone was found a few times. V and J are TRBV7-2 and TRBJ2-5; D is unclear. This CDR3 is 13 amino acids long. Germline values: CDR1 SGHTA, CDR2 FQGNSA. The germline V and J ends were trimmed by 1 base and 5 bases, with 8 bases remaining between them. As DNA, the CDR3 is TGTGCCAGCAGCTTAGACCCCGGGGAGACCCAGTACTTC. Translated, it gives CASSLDPGETQYF.

In this sample, this clone turned up a few times. This chain links TRBV11-2 with TRBJ2-1; 11 nucleotides match TRBD2. J was trimmed by 6 bases and V by 0 bases; bases with no gene match: 7. CDR1 and CDR2 (germline): SGHAT, FQNNGV. The CDR3 sequence is 17 residues long. The CDR3: CASSLDLLAGAGNEQFF. The CDR3 DNA follows: TGTGCCAGCAGCTTAGACTTACTAGCGGGGGCGGGCAATGAGCAGTTCTTC.

V usage is TRBV4-3 and J usage is TRBJ1-1, with 7 bases fitting TRBD1. Germline CDR1 and CDR2: LGHNA and YSLEER. The CDR3 covers 15 residues. V lost 0 bases and J lost 1; bases outside the gene matches: 2. This CDR3 is CASSQEGQRNTEAFF. The DNA for the CDR3 is TGCGCCAGCAGCCAAGAGGGACAGAGGAACACTGAAGCTTTCTTT.

V gene TRBV20-1 combines with J gene TRBJ1-3; D remains unclear. Between the trimmed V and J ends, which lost 6 bases and 4 bases, there was a span of 7 bases. Germline CDR1 DFQATT, CDR2 SNEGSKA (reference sequence). This CDR3 has 11 amino acids. As DNA, the CDR3 is TGCAGTGCCGAGGGCGGAAACACCATATATTTT. Encoded protein: CSAEGGNTIYF.

V gene TRBV11-2 combines with J gene TRBJ1-1, with TRBD1 as a possible D gene (6 bases). The V end lost 5 bases, the J end lost 11 bases, and 15 bases lay between the germline ends. The germline gives CDR1 SGHAT, CDR2 FQNNGV. The CDR3 spans 12 residues. The CDR3 DNA follows: TGTGCCAGCAGCACCACAGGGAACGCGGCTTTCTTT. This translates into CASSTTGNAAFF.

CDR3 bases: TGTGCCAGCAGCCTCCCGACTAACAGGGGCAATCAGCCCCAGCATTTT. Translated, it gives CASSLPTNRGNQPQHF. The rearrangement links TRBV6-6 to TRBJ1-5; maybe TRBD1 (6 bases). Trimming left V 6 bases short and J 2 bases short, with 17 bases between. Germline lookup yields CDR1 MNHNY and CDR2 SVGAGI (reference sequence). This CDR3 spans 16 amino acids.

V usage is TRBV27 and J usage is TRBJ1-1; TRBD1 matches at 7 bases. The CDR3 totals 13 residues. Germline V gene data show CDR1 as MNHEY and CDR2 as SMNVEV (reference sequence). Trimming cost V 5 bases and J 3 bases; bases outside gene matches: 3. The CDR3 DNA follows: TGTGCCAGCAGTCCGACAGGGTACACTGAAGCTTTCTTT. Encoded protein: CASSPTGYTEAFF.

The genes are TRBV6-1 and TRBJ1-2; D is ambiguous. Trimming removed 6 bases from V and 0 bases from J, with 8 bases in between. Germline V gene sequence: CDR1 MNHNS, CDR2 SASEGT. The CDR3 is 13 residues long. CDR3 in DNA: TGTGCCAGCAGGGCCTCAGCTAACTATGGCTACACCTTC. Translation gives CASRASANYGYTF.

The genes are TRBV30 and TRBJ1-4; no definite D call. CDR1 and CDR2 from the germline V gene are GTSNPN and SVGIG (reference sequence). The V end lost 2 bases, the J end lost 5 bases, and 6 bases lay between the germline ends. CDR3 size: 12 residues. The CDR3 nucleotides are TGTGCCTGGAGTTTATTAAATGAAAAACTGTTTTTT. Translation gives CAWSLLNEKLFF.

The rearrangement links TRBV15 to TRBJ2-3; 7 bases line up with TRBD1. The V gene's germline CDR1 is LNHNV and CDR2 YYDKDF (reference sequence). The CDR3 is 14 amino acids. V was clipped by 5 bases and J by 4 bases; unmatched bases: 6. The CDR3 sequence is CATSRGQLADTQYF. The CDR3 nucleotides read TGTGCCACCAGCCGGGGACAGCTGGCAGATACGCAGTATTTT.

The chain carries TRBV11-3 and TRBJ2-3, with D perhaps matching TRBD1 (5 bases). Germline values: CDR1 SGHNT, CDR2 YENEEA. V shed 2 bases and J shed 4 bases, with 7 bases lying between them. CDR3 size: 13 residues. CDR3 protein: CASSLQGADTQYF. The CDR3 nucleotides read TGTGCCAGCAGCTTACAGGGCGCAGATACGCAGTATTTT. Full variable domain (missing parts from reference TRBV11-3 and TRBJ2-3): EAGVVQSPRYKIIEKKQPVAFWCNPISGHNTLYWYLQNLGQGPELLIRYENEEAVDDSQLPKDRFSAERLKGVDSTLKIQPAELGDSAVYLCASSLQGADTQYFGPGTRLTVL.

This sequence joins TRBV4-3 and TRBJ2-5; no clear D. This CDR3 region has 13 residues. CDR1 and CDR2 (germline): LGHNA, YSLEER. V dropped 1 base and J dropped 6 bases, with 9 bases sitting between them. This CDR3 reads CASSQGTEQTQYF. CDR3 nucleotides: TGCGCCAGCAGCCAAGGCACAGAACAGACCCAGTACTTC.

The J gene is TRBJ2-5, the V gene TRBV19; 7 bases map to TRBD2. The length of the CDR3 is 16 residues. Germline CDR1 reads LNHDA; CDR2 reads SQIVND (reference sequence). Unmatched junction bases numbered 9, after V lost 1 base and J lost 4 bases. The DNA of the CDR3 is TGTGCCAGTAGTATAGGGGAGGGGAACCTCCGAGAGACCCAGTACTTC. As protein: CASSIGEGNLRETQYF.

The chain joins TRBV30 to TRBJ2-7; 8 positions match TRBD1. Germline V gene sequence: CDR1 GTSNPN, CDR2 SVGIG (reference sequence). V dropped 5 bases and J dropped 3; count of bases not matched to a gene: 9. The CDR3 sequence is 14 residues long. The CDR3 region has the DNA TGTGCCTGGTCCTTGCCGGGACAGGACTACGAGCAGTACTTC. It codes for CAWSLPGQDYEQYF.

The table lists this clone with a few counts. The CDR3 protein is CASSLGGRGPTNEKLFF. CDR3 nucleotide sequence: TGTGCCAGCAGCTTAGGGGGGCGAGGTCCAACTAATGAAAAACTGTTTTTT. The rearrangement joins TRBV7-9 to TRBJ1-4, with D tentatively TRBD1 (6 bases). V lost 1 base and J lost 0, with 12 bases in between. This CDR3 is 17 amino acids long. Germline V gene lookup returns CDR1 SEHNR and CDR2 FQNEAQ (reference sequence).

CDR3 residues: CASSVEEQGAARDTQYF. CDR3 DNA: TGTGCCAGCAGCGTGGAAGAACAGGGGGCGGCTCGAGATACGCAGTATTTT. This rearrangement joins TRBV9 to TRBJ2-3; 9 bases line up with TRBD1. V lost 2 bases and J lost 5; bases outside the gene matches: 12. Germline CDR1 reads SGDLS; CDR2 reads YYNGEE. The CDR3 has 17 amino acids.

V is TRBV7-9 and J is TRBJ2-3, with D perhaps TRBD2 (6 bases). Germline V CDR1 and CDR2: SEHNR, FQNEAQ (reference sequence). The CDR3 is 13 amino acids. Trimming took 10 bases from V and 5 from J, leaving 16 bases between them. This chain's CDR3 is CATKGGPQDTQYF. Here the CDR3 DNA reads TGTGCCACTAAGGGAGGACCTCAAGATACGCAGTATTTT.

The gene calls are TRBV7-2 and TRBJ2-1; 7 bases match TRBD2. This CDR3 has 13 residues. Germline assignment: CDR1 SGHTA and CDR2 FQGNSA. With 5 bases clipped from V and 10 bases from J, the junction kept 8 bases outside the gene matches. The CDR3 nucleotides are TGTGCCAGCAGCCCGCCTAGCGGCCGGGAGCAGTTCTTC. This gives the protein CASSPPSGREQFF.